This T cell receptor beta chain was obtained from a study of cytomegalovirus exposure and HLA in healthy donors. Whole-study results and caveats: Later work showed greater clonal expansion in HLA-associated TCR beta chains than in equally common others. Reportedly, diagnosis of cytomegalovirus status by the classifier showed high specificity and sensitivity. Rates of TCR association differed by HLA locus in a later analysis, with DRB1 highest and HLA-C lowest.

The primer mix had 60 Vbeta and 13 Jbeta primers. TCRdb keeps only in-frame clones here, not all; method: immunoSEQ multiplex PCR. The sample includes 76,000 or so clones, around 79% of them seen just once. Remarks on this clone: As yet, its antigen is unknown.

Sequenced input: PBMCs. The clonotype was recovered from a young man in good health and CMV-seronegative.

In DNA, the CDR3 is TGTGCCAGCAGCCCGGACAGTTTCACTGAAGCTTTCTTT. It encodes CASSPDSFTEAFF. The chain carries TRBV6-5 and TRBJ1-1, with D maybe TRBD1 (6 bases). Germline V lookup: CDR1 MNHEY, CDR2 SVGAGI. The V end was cut by 6 bases, the J end by 4 bases, with 12 bases between. CDR3 length equals 13 residues.